Sequencing of this T cell receptor beta chain was carried out in a study of CD8+CD57+ T cells in acquired aplastic anemia. The study's findings and limits: Common to patients and controls were approximately 30 CD8+ CDR3 sequences.

As concerns this clonotype: Its antigen is still unknown.

Germline assignment: CDR1 SGHTA and CDR2 FQGNSA. This CDR3 contains 12 residues. The V end lost 5 bases, the J end lost 8 bases, and 9 bases lay between the germline ends. TCR beta VDJ combinations and CDR3 sequences were profiled from genomic DNA. TCRdb analysed the reads with MiXCR anew, one entry per CDR3 protein. The data contain 200,000 to 300,000 distinct CDR3 sequences, around 46% of them singletons. CD8+CD57+ cell expansion had been shown by flow cytometry in patients chosen for sequencing. There were no patients without severe acquired aplastic anemia. The sequence derives from a human donor with aplastic anemia. The sample comprised sorted CD4+, CD8+, or CD8+CD57+ T cells (not recorded which) from PBMCs. The chain links TRBV7-2 to TRBJ1-4; D is unclear. CDR3 sequence: CASSRLGEKLFF. CDR3 coding DNA: TGTGCCAGCAGCCGTCTGGGGGAAAAACTGTTTTTT.